Below are 31 T cell receptor beta chains sequenced from a single sample in a study of T cell repertoires in cytomegalovirus infection. Each CDR3 protein is one row after TCRdb ran MiXCR on the reads. The sample lists about 740,000 distinct CDR3 sequences; about 30% were seen once. These receptors are not linked to any known antigen. The sample consisted of cultured PBMCs, taken from culture after CMV antigen stimulation. The origin of the receptors is a human donor in good health (CMV status not recorded). Some clones in this sample may be carry-over from other donors' samples.

This clonotype was recorded a few times. The CDR3 coding sequence is TGTGCCAGCAGTCCCAGGACAGGGATTTACTCTGGGGCCAACGTCCTGACTTTC. Residues: CASSPRTGIYSGANVLTF. The chain is built from TRBV28 and TRBJ2-6, with 8 nucleotides matching TRBD1. Germline V gene data show CDR1 as MDHEN and CDR2 as SYDVKM. The CDR3 is made up of 18 amino acids. Trimming at V came to 5 bases and at J to 0 bases, leaving 9 bases not matched to a gene.

This sequence joins TRBV11-2 and TRBJ1-1, with D possibly TRBD1 on 6 matching bases. The CDR3 covers 13 residues. Germline V gene lookup returns CDR1 SGHAT and CDR2 FQNNGV. The ends were cut back, 3 bases at V and 6 bases at J, with 11 bases in the middle. The CDR3 region is CASSFGGRAEAFF. The CDR3 region has the DNA TGTGCCAGCAGCTTTGGGGGCCGGGCTGAAGCTTTCTTT.

This clonotype was observed a handful of times. V usage is TRBV7-8 and J usage is TRBJ2-2; the match to TRBD1 covers 10 bases. Germline CDR1 is SGHVS and CDR2 is FQNEAQ. This CDR3 has 17 amino acids. J was trimmed by 3 bases and V by 2 bases; bases with no gene match: 6. CDR3: CASSLPGTGVDTGELFF. The CDR3 nucleotides are TGTGCCAGCAGCTTACCCGGGACAGGGGTGGACACCGGGGAGCTGTTTTTT. The whole variable domain, filled in from reference TRBV7-8 and TRBJ2-2, reads GAGVSQSPRYKVAKRGQDVALRCDPISGHVSLFWYQQALGQGPEFLTYFQNEAQLDKSGLPSDRFFAERPEGSVSTLKIQRTQQEDSAVYLCASSLPGTGVDTGELFFGEGSRLTVL.

The gene calls are TRBV29-1 and TRBJ2-1; the D gene could be TRBD1 or TRBD2 (5 bases each). Trimming pared 1 base from V and 0 bases from J, leaving 19 bases between. Germline V gives CDR1 SQVTM, CDR2 ANQGSEA. This CDR3 region has 18 residues. The DNA of the CDR3 is TGCAGCGTTGAAGGGGGGAGAGTCGGCCGCGACTCCTACAATGAGCAGTTCTTC. Residues: CSVEGGRVGRDSYNEQFF.

The CDR3 loop is CASSPGDPETQYF. The DNA of the CDR3 is TGTGCCAGCAGCCCGGGGGATCCAGAGACCCAGTACTTC. The rearrangement joins TRBV6-5 to TRBJ2-5; D perhaps matches TRBD2 (6 bases). V shed 6 bases and J shed 4 bases, with 12 bases lying between them. Germline-derived CDR1 and CDR2 are MNHEY and SVGAGI. The CDR3 spans 13 residues.

V is TRBV7-6 and J is TRBJ2-7; no clear D gene. Per the germline V gene, CDR1 is SGHVS and CDR2 is FNYEAQ. The V end lost 2 bases, the J end lost 6 bases, and 11 bases lay between the germline ends. The CDR3 sequence is 13 residues long. CDR3 sequence reads: CASSLTVWGEQYF. The CDR3 region has the DNA TGTGCCAGCAGCTTAACTGTCTGGGGCGAGCAGTACTTC. Drawing the rest from reference TRBV7-6 and TRBJ2-7, the complete variable domain is GAGVSQSPRYKVTKRGQDVALRCDPISGHVSLYWYRQALGQGPEFLTYFNYEAQQDKSGLPNDRFSAERPEGSISTLTIQRTEQRDSAMYRCASSLTVWGEQYFGPGTRLTVT.

This rearrangement joins TRBV10-3 to TRBJ1-3, with D possibly TRBD1 on 5 matching bases. Germline CDR1 and CDR2: ENHRY and SYGVKD. The CDR3 spans 16 residues. The ends were cut back, 4 bases at V and 0 bases at J, with 13 bases in the middle. CDR3 sequence (DNA): TGTGCCATCAGTGGGGGGGACCGCCGCTCTGGAAACACCATATATTTT. It is translated as CAISGGDRRSGNTIYF.

This chain connects TRBV29-1 to TRBJ2-1, with 7 bases lining up with TRBD2. The ends lost 7 bases at V and 9 bases at J; junction bases unmatched: 9. Germline V lookup: CDR1 SQVTM, CDR2 ANQGSEA. The CDR3 has 12 residues. The CDR3, as DNA: TGCAGCGCCGGTCGCACGGGGGGTGAGCAGTTCTTC. Protein product: CSAGRTGGEQFF.

The chain couples TRBV27 to TRBJ2-1; no definite D call. V gave up 3 bases and J gave up 6 bases, with 9 bases separating them. Per the germline V gene, CDR1 is MNHEY and CDR2 is SMNVEV (reference sequence). The CDR3 totals 13 residues. This CDR3 is CASSFSFFNEQFF. Here the CDR3 DNA reads TGTGCCAGCAGTTTCTCCTTTTTCAATGAGCAGTTCTTC.

There are a few counts of this clonotype. The chain links TRBV19 to TRBJ2-5, with 8 bases identical to TRBD1. V shed 4 bases and J 1 base; nucleotides not matched to a gene: 2. The CDR3 runs 14 residues. Germline CDR1 LNHDA, CDR2 SQIVND (reference sequence). The CDR3 loop reads CASSTTGGQETQYF. The CDR3 DNA is TGTGCCAGTAGTACCACAGGGGGCCAAGAGACCCAGTACTTC.

Only a few counts were recorded for this clonotype. The chain employs TRBV20-1 and TRBJ2-1, with a possible D match to TRBD1 (6 bases). The germline V and J ends were trimmed by 6 bases and 9 bases, with 24 bases remaining between them. This CDR3 has 15 amino acids. From germline, CDR1 is DFQATT and CDR2 SNEGSKA (reference sequence). The CDR3 DNA sequence: TGCAGTGCCAGGGGACGTAGAGCCCGACAGGTTGAGCAGTTCTTC. It translates to CSARGRRARQVEQFF.

The rearrangement links TRBV20-1 to TRBJ2-3, with TRBD2 identical over 7 bases. The V gene's germline CDR1 is DFQATT and CDR2 SNEGSKA (reference sequence). V was clipped by 2 bases and J by 6 bases; unmatched bases: 5. The CDR3 has 13 residues. The CDR3 nucleotides read TGCAGTGCTAGACCGGGAGGTGGGGATACGCAGTATTTT. It encodes CSARPGGGDTQYF.

The chain links TRBV6-6 to TRBJ2-7; the D is unclear. The CDR3 runs to 11 residues. V was pared by 6 bases and J by 7 bases, with 10 bases between. Per germline, CDR1 MNHNY and CDR2 SVGAGI (reference sequence). The CDR3 coding sequence is TGTGCCAGCAGCCCGGGTAGGGAGCAGTACTTC. It translates to CASSPGREQYF.

The chain is built from TRBV20-1 and TRBJ1-5; possibly TRBD1 for D (6 bases). Trimming took 5 bases from V and 0 from J, leaving 23 bases between them. CDR3 length: 18 amino acids. CDR1 and CDR2 (germline): DFQATT, SNEGSKA (reference sequence). CDR3 coding DNA: TGCAGTGCTGACGACAGGTCAGGACGCGGGTATAGCAATCAGCCCCAGCATTTT. It encodes CSADDRSGRGYSNQPQHF.

This clonotype has only a few counts. V usage is TRBV12-3 or TRBV12-4 and J usage is TRBJ2-5; D unresolved. CDR3 length: 12 residues. V was pared by 6 bases and J by 1 base, with 6 bases between. CDR3 sequence (DNA): TGTGCCAGCAGAGGTGTCCAAGAGACCCAGTACTTC. This translates into CASRGVQETQYF.

The chain has TRBV12-3 or TRBV12-4 and TRBJ1-1; maybe TRBD1 (5 bases). The germline V and J ends were trimmed by 5 bases and 3 bases, with 16 bases remaining between them. The CDR3 sequence is 15 residues long. Here the CDR3 DNA reads TGTGCCAGCAGTCGCACAGGAGAAAGGGACACTGAAGCTTTCTTT. Translation: CASSRTGERDTEAFF.

In this sample, this clonotype turned up a few times. This sequence joins TRBV7-2 and TRBJ2-3; 11 bases fit TRBD2. Germline V CDR1 and CDR2: SGHTA, FQGNSA. The ends lost 10 bases at V and 2 bases at J; junction bases unmatched: 5. The CDR3 has 14 residues. The CDR3 coding sequence is TGTGCCACCCGACTAGCGGGGCTCACAGATACGCAGTATTTT. Protein sequence: CATRLAGLTDTQYF.

This clonotype was found a few times. The J gene is TRBJ2-3, the V gene TRBV10-3, with TRBD2 matching 9 bases. The CDR3 runs to 16 residues. Germline trimming cut 0 bases from V and 6 bases from J; bases unmatched to any gene: 7. In germline, CDR1 is ENHRY, CDR2 SYGVKD. The CDR3 region is CAISESFASGKDTQYF. CDR3 in DNA: TGTGCCATCAGTGAGTCGTTTGCTAGCGGGAAGGATACGCAGTATTTT.

This clonotype was observed a handful of times. This chain joins TRBV11-2 and TRBJ1-3; D remains ambiguous. V was trimmed by 3 bases and J by 4 bases, leaving 13 bases between them. The V gene's germline CDR1 is SGHAT and CDR2 FQNNGV. The CDR3 covers 15 residues. Written as DNA, the CDR3 is TGTGCCAGCAGCTTTGGCGGGATCTTAGGAAACACCATATATTTT. Its protein product is CASSFGGILGNTIYF.

In its sample, this clonotype was seen a few times. V usage is TRBV20-1 and J usage is TRBJ2-3; D could derive from TRBD1 or TRBD2 (6 bases each). The CDR3 spans 13 residues. CDR1 DFQATT and CDR2 SNEGSKA come from the germline V gene (reference sequence). V dropped 3 bases and J dropped 4 bases, with 11 bases sitting between them. CDR3 in amino acids: CSASGGHSDTQYF. DNA of the CDR3: TGCAGTGCTAGTGGGGGGCACTCAGATACGCAGTATTTT.

The V call is TRBV7-9, the J call TRBJ1-1, with a possible D match to TRBD1 (6 bases). Germline CDR1 is SEHNR and CDR2 is FQNEAQ (reference sequence). CDR3 length equals 16 residues. The germline V and J ends were trimmed by 1 base and 5 bases, with 17 bases remaining between them. CDR3 in DNA: TGTGCCAGCAGCTTAGGGCTCACAGGGACTTTTACTGAAGCTTTCTTT. It yields the protein CASSLGLTGTFTEAFF.

The chain joins TRBV30 to TRBJ1-3; D is ambiguous. The ends were cut back, 3 bases at V and 3 bases at J, with 9 bases in the middle. Germline assignment: CDR1 GTSNPN and CDR2 SVGIG (reference sequence). This CDR3 contains 13 residues. The DNA for the CDR3 is TGTGCCTGGAGCAGCTTCCTTGGAAACACCATATATTTT. Amino acid sequence: CAWSSFLGNTIYF.

The genes are TRBV5-6 and TRBJ1-2; no definite D call. V lost 6 bases and J 4 bases, leaving 16 bases between the germline ends. CDR1 is SGHDT, CDR2 YYEEEE, per germline. The CDR3 loop spans 14 amino acids. CDR3 sequence: CASTKGESLYGYTF. CDR3 coding DNA: TGTGCCAGCACCAAGGGAGAGTCCCTCTATGGCTACACCTTC. The whole variable domain, remainder taken from reference TRBV5-6 and TRBJ1-2, is DAGVTQSPTHLIKTRGQQVTLRCSPKSGHDTVSWYQQALGQGPQFIFQYYEEEERQRGNFPDRFSGHQFPNYSSELNVNALLLGDSALYLCASTKGESLYGYTFGSGTRLTVV.

V and J are TRBV5-4 and TRBJ1-2; no definite D call. With 7 bases removed from V and 0 bases from J, the gap between germline ends came to 19 bases. The CDR3 covers 16 residues. Per the germline V gene, CDR1 is SGHNT and CDR2 is YYREEE (reference sequence). CDR3 loop: CASHPSSGWTNYGYTF. CDR3 DNA sequence: TGTGCCAGCCACCCCAGCAGTGGATGGACTAACTATGGCTACACCTTC.

This chain connects TRBV27 to TRBJ2-1, with D tentatively TRBD2 (6 bases). CDR1 and CDR2 from the germline V gene are MNHEY and SMNVEV (reference sequence). The CDR3 has 14 amino acids. V shed 5 bases and J shed 5 bases, with 13 bases lying between them. CDR3 DNA sequence: TGTGCCAGCAGTCCGAGCGGGCCTCACAATGAGCAGTTCTTC. Amino acid sequence: CASSPSGPHNEQFF.

At least ten counts were recorded for this clonotype. The chain combines TRBV7-2 with TRBJ2-7; D unresolved. Per the germline V gene, CDR1 is SGHTA and CDR2 is FQGNSA. V lost 1 base and J lost 1, with 8 bases in between. The length of the CDR3 is 14 residues. The CDR3: CASSLVTASYEQYF. CDR3 coding DNA: TGTGCCAGCAGCTTAGTAACAGCGTCCTACGAGCAGTACTTC.

The V and J genes are TRBV20-1 and TRBJ2-1; maybe TRBD1 (6 bases). V was pared by 0 bases and J by 7 bases, with 19 bases between. The CDR3 contains 16 residues. Germline V gene lookup returns CDR1 DFQATT and CDR2 SNEGSKA (reference sequence). The CDR3 is CSARDVRQGMGNEQFF. The CDR3 DNA reads TGCAGTGCTAGAGATGTGAGGCAGGGGATGGGGAATGAGCAGTTCTTC.

The V call is TRBV6-5, the J call TRBJ1-5, with D perhaps matching TRBD1 (5 bases). Trimming removed 1 base at V and 9 bases at J, with 19 bases between. The germline gives CDR1 MNHEY, CDR2 SVGAGI. This CDR3 region has 16 residues. The CDR3 DNA follows: TGTGCCAGCAGTTACTATCCCTCCGAGGGGCTGATGCCCCAGCATTTT. Its translation: CASSYYPSEGLMPQHF.

The rearrangement joins TRBV27 to TRBJ1-3, with 11 bases lining up with TRBD1. V was clipped by 4 bases and J by 3 bases; unmatched bases: 8. The CDR3 is made up of 17 amino acids. CDR1 is MNHEY, CDR2 SMNVEV, per germline (reference sequence). As DNA, the CDR3 is TGTGCCAGCAGTTCATACAAGGGACAGGGGGGTGGAAACACCATATATTTT. It yields the protein CASSSYKGQGGGNTIYF.

The chain combines TRBV2 with TRBJ2-3; D might be TRBD1 (6 bases). Germline values: CDR1 SNHLY, CDR2 FYNNEI. The CDR3 consists of 13 residues. Trimming pared 8 bases from V and 2 bases from J, leaving 11 bases between. Here the CDR3 DNA reads TGTGCCAGCCACAGGGATTACACAGATACGCAGTATTTT. Its translation: CASHRDYTDTQYF.

This clonotype turned up a few times. V gene TRBV12-3 or TRBV12-4 combines with J gene TRBJ1-4; weak D call: TRBD1 (6 bases). Between the trimmed V and J ends, which lost 6 bases and 8 bases, there was a span of 19 bases. The CDR3 length is 15 residues. CDR3 residues: CASSSNLGGGEKLFF. As DNA, the CDR3 is TGTGCCAGCAGCTCTAACCTAGGGGGGGGCGAAAAACTGTTTTTT.